The 23 T cell receptor beta chains in this list originate from one sample, sequenced in a study of cytomegalovirus exposure and HLA in healthy donors. The repertoire was sequenced with immunoSEQ multiplex PCR; TCRdb's copy has only in-frame clones and lacks some. The sample contains around 60,000 clones, approximately 93% of which appear only once. Sequencing input: PBMCs. The receptors originated from a man between 18 and 29 years old in good health and CMV-seropositive.

The chain links TRBV7-3 to TRBJ2-7; 10 bases are a match to TRBD1. With V trimmed by 3 bases and J by 5 bases, 1 base remained unmatched. The CDR3 contains 13 residues. Germline V gene lookup returns CDR1 SGHTA and CDR2 FQGTGA. The CDR3 DNA reads TGTGCCAGCAGCTTGACAGGGGGCGACGAGCAGTACTTC. Protein product: CASSLTGGDEQYF.

The chain recombines TRBV18 with TRBJ2-1, with D unclear. CDR1 is KGHSH, CDR2 LQKENI, per germline. The CDR3 contains 11 residues. V was shortened by 4 bases and J by 5 bases, with 3 bases between the two germline ends. DNA for the CDR3: TGTGCCAGCTCACTCAACAATGAGCAGTTCTTC. This codes for CASSLNNEQFF.

The J gene is TRBJ2-7, the V gene TRBV5-6; 10 nucleotides match TRBD1. V gave up 4 bases and J gave up 3 bases; unmatched junction bases: 7. The CDR3 sequence is 15 residues long. CDR1 is SGHDT and CDR2 is YYEEEE in the germline V gene. Here the CDR3 DNA reads TGTGCCAGCAGCCCCGGGGGACAGGGGCTCTACGAGCAGTACTTC. Encoded protein: CASSPGGQGLYEQYF.

The chain carries TRBV20-1 and TRBJ2-1; D may be TRBD2 (5 bases). V was shortened by 5 bases and J by 7 bases, with 9 bases between the two germline ends. From germline, CDR1 is DFQATT and CDR2 SNEGSKA (reference sequence). This CDR3 has 11 residues. CDR3: CSAPRGNEQFF. The CDR3 DNA reads as TGCAGTGCTCCCAGAGGGAATGAGCAGTTCTTC.

The chain couples TRBV5-6 to TRBJ2-2; 16 positions agree with TRBD2. This CDR3 is built from 18 residues. CDR1 and CDR2 (germline): SGHDT, YYEEEE. The V segment lost 6 bases and the J segment 5 bases; nucleotides outside the gene matches: 10. The CDR3, as DNA: TGTGCCAGCACCCTAGGGACTAGCGGGAGGGCCGGTACCGGGGAGCTGTTTTTT. This gives the protein CASTLGTSGRAGTGELFF.

The CDR3 region is CASNFFVSREGKTEAFF. CDR3 DNA: TGTGCCAGCAACTTTTTCGTCAGTAGGGAGGGGAAAACTGAAGCTTTCTTT. V is TRBV7-9 and J is TRBJ1-1, with TRBD1 as a possible D gene (5 bases). The germline gives CDR1 SEHNR, CDR2 FQNEAQ (reference sequence). With 7 bases removed from V and 5 bases from J, the gap between germline ends came to 26 bases. CDR3 size: 17 residues.

This rearrangement joins TRBV7-2 to TRBJ1-2; D gene ambiguous. The CDR3 covers 15 residues. V was pared by 6 bases and J by 4 bases, with 18 bases between. Germline values: CDR1 SGHTA, CDR2 FQGNSA. CDR3 protein: CASSYRGKGLYGYTF. The CDR3 DNA is TGTGCCAGCAGTTATCGGGGAAAAGGGCTCTATGGCTACACCTTC. Drawing the rest from reference TRBV7-2 and TRBJ1-2, the complete variable domain is GAGVSQSPSNKVTEKGKDVELRCDPISGHTALYWYRQSLGQGLEFLIYFQGNSAPDKSGLPSDRFSAERTGGSVSTLTIQRTQQEDSAVYLCASSYRGKGLYGYTFGSGTRLTVV.

The chain links TRBV10-1 to TRBJ2-1; 8 bases are shared with TRBD2. CDR3 length: 17 residues. In germline, CDR1 is WNHNN, CDR2 SYGVQD (reference sequence). The V and J ends lost 2 bases and 4 bases, in that order; junction bases with no gene match: 10. Here the CDR3 DNA reads TGCGCCAGCAGTGAGATCGGGGGGGCCGAAGGATACAATGAGCAGTTCTTC. It yields the protein CASSEIGGAEGYNEQFF.

This chain joins TRBV5-1 and TRBJ2-2; 7 bases agree with TRBD1. Germline lookup yields CDR1 SGHRS and CDR2 YFSETQ. The CDR3 consists of 14 residues. Losses at the gene ends were 3 bases for V and 4 bases for J; bases not matched to a gene: 3. In DNA form, the CDR3 reads TGCGCCAGCAGCTCGGGACAGCTCACCGGGGAGCTGTTTTTT. Translation gives CASSSGQLTGELFF.

This chain links TRBV27 with TRBJ2-7; 7 nucleotides agree with TRBD2. V shed 2 bases, J shed 7 bases, and the junction held 14 bases outside the gene matches. The CDR3 contains 16 residues. Per the germline V gene, CDR1 is MNHEY and CDR2 is SMNVEV (reference sequence). The CDR3 here is CASSLIYGEGPREQYF. The CDR3 DNA is TGTGCCAGCAGTTTAATTTACGGGGAGGGCCCTCGAGAGCAGTACTTC.

The rearrangement links TRBV27 to TRBJ1-2; TRBD1 matches 7 bases. Germline assignment: CDR1 MNHEY and CDR2 SMNVEV (reference sequence). V lost 5 bases to trimming and J lost 4 bases; unmatched junction nucleotides: 4. The CDR3 sequence is 13 residues long. The CDR3 nucleotides are TGTGCCAGCAGTGCAGGGGGTCGCTATGGCTACACCTTC. As protein: CASSAGGRYGYTF.

The rearrangement uses TRBV7-2 and TRBJ2-1; no firm D call. The CDR3 contains 14 residues. The germline V gene has CDR1 SGHTA and CDR2 FQGNSA. V lost 5 bases and J lost 7, with 15 bases in between. The CDR3 is CASSRSVTGNEQFF. CDR3 nucleotides: TGTGCCAGCAGCCGTTCGGTAACCGGGAATGAGCAGTTCTTC. The full variable domain, in which reference TRBV7-2 and TRBJ2-1 provide the parts outside the CDR3, is GAGVSQSPSNKVTEKGKDVELRCDPISGHTALYWYRQSLGQGLEFLIYFQGNSAPDKSGLPSDRFSAERTGGSVSTLTIQRTQQEDSAVYLCASSRSVTGNEQFFGPGTRLTVL.

The chain couples TRBV7-8 to TRBJ2-5; D ambiguous. The V and J ends lost 5 bases and 7 bases respectively, with 17 bases between them. The germline CDR1 and CDR2 sequences are SGHVS and FQNEAQ. The CDR3 length is 14 residues. The DNA of the CDR3 is TGTGCCAGCAGCCCTAGAGATCGGAGTGGGACCCAGTACTTC. Translating gives CASSPRDRSGTQYF.

This clone was recorded a few times. This rearrangement joins TRBV4-1 to TRBJ2-5; D is unresolved. The CDR3 has 15 amino acids. Per germline, CDR1 MGHRA and CDR2 YSYEKL. The ends were cut back, 0 bases at V and 1 base at J, with 9 bases in the middle. CDR3 nucleotides: TGCGCCAGCAGCCAAGACGGCCGGGTCCAAGAGACCCAGTACTTC. Translated: CASSQDGRVQETQYF.

The chain has TRBV11-2 and TRBJ2-7; D is perhaps TRBD2 (5 bases). The CDR3 length is 15 residues. CDR1 and CDR2 (germline): SGHAT, FQNNGV. The V and J ends lost 3 bases and 1 base respectively, with 13 bases between them. CDR3 in amino acids: CASSFPGSRSYEQYF. The CDR3 region has the DNA TGTGCCAGCAGCTTCCCGGGGAGTAGGTCCTACGAGCAGTACTTC.

V is TRBV7-9 and J is TRBJ2-6; 11 bases line up with TRBD1. After removal of 6 bases from V and 2 bases from J, the junction contained 3 bases not matched to a gene. Per germline, CDR1 SEHNR and CDR2 FQNEAQ (reference sequence). CDR3 size: 16 residues. CDR3: CASRWTGGAGANVLTF. The DNA for the CDR3 is TGTGCCAGCAGATGGACAGGGGGCGCTGGGGCCAACGTCCTGACTTTC. Filled out from reference TRBV7-9 and TRBJ2-6, the complete variable domain reads DTGVSQNPRHKITKRGQNVTFRCDPISEHNRLYWYRQTLGQGPEFLTYFQNEAQLEKSRLLSDRFSAERPKGSFSTLEIQRTEQGDSAMYLCASRWTGGAGANVLTFGAGSRLTVL.

The chain links TRBV15 to TRBJ2-7; weak D call: TRBD2 (6 bases). The germline CDR1 and CDR2 sequences are LNHNV and YYDKDF (reference sequence). Trimming pared 1 base from V and 3 bases from J, leaving 19 bases between. The CDR3 sequence is 17 residues long. The CDR3: CATSRVLRGGYYYEQYF. In DNA, the CDR3 is TGTGCCACCAGCAGAGTCCTGAGGGGAGGCTACTACTACGAGCAGTACTTC.

This chain uses TRBV9 with TRBJ1-2; no reliable D call. This CDR3 contains 14 residues. From germline, CDR1 is SGDLS and CDR2 YYNGEE. V was clipped by 4 bases and J by 4 bases, with 14 bases between them. CDR3 protein: CASSPLGEAYGYTF. CDR3 DNA sequence: TGTGCCAGCAGCCCCCTCGGGGAAGCCTATGGCTACACCTTC.

This clone appeared a single time. One end of the junction does not line up with germline, which may come from a read error. The chain combines TRBV28 with TRBJ1-5; 8 bases line up with TRBD1. The CDR3 extends over 13 amino acids. Per the germline V gene, CDR1 is MDHEN and CDR2 is SYDVKM. The CDR3 coding sequence is TGTGCCAGCATTTTACAGGGGGGTCAGCCCCAGCATTTT. Translation: CASILQGGQPQHF.

CDR3: CASRQKLAGIDTGELFF. In nucleotides, the CDR3 is TGTGCCAGCAGACAAAAGCTGGCAGGGATCGACACCGGGGAGCTGTTTTTT. The chain joins TRBV5-6 to TRBJ2-2; possible D gene TRBD1, 5 bases. CDR3 length: 17 residues. CDR1 is SGHDT and CDR2 is YYEEEE in the germline V gene. The germline V and J ends were trimmed by 5 bases and 3 bases, with 20 bases remaining between them.

The chain joins TRBV7-8 to TRBJ2-1, with 12 nucleotides matching TRBD2. Germline V gene sequence: CDR1 SGHVS, CDR2 FQNEAQ. The CDR3 contains 19 residues. V gave up 4 bases and J gave up 5 bases; unmatched junction bases: 15. The CDR3 nucleotides read TGTGCCAGCAGCTCCGGACAGCCGGCGACTAGCGGGAGAGACAATGAGCAGTTCTTC. The encoded protein is CASSSGQPATSGRDNEQFF.

The chain couples TRBV7-8 to TRBJ2-1; TRBD2 matches at 8 bases. CDR1 and CDR2 from the germline V gene are SGHVS and FQNEAQ. The junction had 22 bases not matched to a gene; V was cut back by 2 bases and J by 4 bases. CDR3 length: 21 residues. Here the CDR3 reads CASSLNPALYVSSGSYNEQFF. The CDR3 DNA is TGTGCCAGCAGCTTAAATCCAGCCCTCTATGTTTCGAGCGGGAGTTACAATGAGCAGTTCTTC.

This chain uses TRBV2 with TRBJ1-1, with TRBD1 as a possible D gene (5 bases). This CDR3 contains 13 residues. Germline assignment: CDR1 SNHLY and CDR2 FYNNEI. V was pared by 3 bases and J by 10 bases, with 15 bases between. The CDR3: CASSDEQTVVAFF. In DNA form, the CDR3 reads TGTGCCAGCAGTGATGAACAGACAGTTGTAGCTTTCTTT. Full variable domain (rest looked up from reference TRBV2 and TRBJ1-1): EPEVTQTPSHQVTQMGQEVILRCVPISNHLYFYWYRQILGQKVEFLVSFYNNEISEKSEIFDDQFSVERPDGSNFTLKIRSTKLEDSAMYFCASSDEQTVVAFFGQGTRLTVV.